This T cell receptor beta chain emerged from a study of long-term antiretroviral therapy in people with HIV. General study findings and limits: Information pertaining to ART adherence, viral resistance or therapeutic modifications was not obtained. Upon ART, diversity increased but remained lower than transplant donor controls. Spans of CDR3 length were tighter for HIV repertoires than for controls.

Donors each had at least one pre-ART PBMC sample and at least two post-ART ones. immunoSEQ v3.0 was run at survey level. Clones were read by immunoSEQ multiplex PCR, and TCRdb kept only the in-frame ones, dropping some. The table shows fewer than 40,000 clones, with roughly 79% occurring only once. A remark on this clone: Its antigen is unidentified.

Sample: unsorted PBMCs, taken 3.1 years after starting antiretroviral therapy. The receptor comes from a woman between 50 and 59 years old with HIV.

The CDR3: CASNAVGNTEAFF. The CDR3 DNA reads TGCGCCAGCAATGCGGTGGGGAACACTGAAGCTTTCTTT. V is TRBV5-1 and J is TRBJ1-1; D not resolved. The germline V gene encodes CDR1 SGHRS and CDR2 YFSETQ. The CDR3 is 13 amino acids. Deletions cut 6 bases from V and 1 base from J, with 10 bases between.